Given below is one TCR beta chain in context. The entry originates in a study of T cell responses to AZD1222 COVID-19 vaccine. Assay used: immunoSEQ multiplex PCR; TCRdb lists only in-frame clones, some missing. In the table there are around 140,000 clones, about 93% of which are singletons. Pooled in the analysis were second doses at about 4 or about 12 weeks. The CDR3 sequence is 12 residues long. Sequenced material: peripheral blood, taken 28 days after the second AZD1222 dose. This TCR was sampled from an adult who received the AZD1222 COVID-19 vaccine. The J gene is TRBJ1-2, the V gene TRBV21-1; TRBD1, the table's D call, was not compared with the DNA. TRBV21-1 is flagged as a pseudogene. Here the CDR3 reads CARPGTGNGYTF. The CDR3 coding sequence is TGTGCCAGACCGGGGACAGGGAATGGCTACACCTTC.